This T cell receptor beta chain was retrieved from a study of long-term antiretroviral therapy in people with HIV. Survey-level immunoSEQ v3.0 assays were run. Sequencing used immunoSEQ multiplex PCR; TCRdb keeps in-frame clones, though not all of them. The profile covers 31,000 or so clones, with approximately 96% appearing a single time and 2% to 3% taken by the ten largest. The CDR3 has 14 amino acids. V was trimmed by 6 bases and J by 5 bases, leaving 13 bases between them. Germline V gene sequence: CDR1 LNHDA, CDR2 SQIVND (reference sequence). Per donor, at least one pre-ART and at least two post-ART PBMC samples were obtained. Every participant with HIV received treatment in the United States.

The genes are TRBV19 and TRBJ2-2, with D possibly being TRBD2 (5 bases). Sequenced here: unsorted PBMCs, sampled roughly 6.9 years after starting antiretroviral therapy. This TCR came from a man aged 30 to 39 with HIV. The CDR3 region has the DNA TGTGCCAGTAGCACCCTTAGCGAGACCGGGGAGCTGTTTTTT. It is translated as CASSTLSETGELFF.